Listed here are 14 T cell receptor beta chains from one sample, sequenced in a study of blood T cell repertoires in COVID-19. The data were produced by immunoSEQ multiplex PCR, yet TCRdb's version contains in-frame clones alone and is incomplete. The table has tens of thousands of clones, 80% to 90% seen once. Source material: peripheral blood. The receptors originated from a woman in her sixties with COVID-19, enrolled during active disease.

J is TRBJ1-2 and V is TRBV7-2; 9 positions agree with TRBD1. Germline CDR1 reads SGHTA; CDR2 reads FQGNSA. After removal of 4 bases from V and 5 bases from J, the junction contained 5 bases not matched to a gene. CDR3 length: 14 amino acids. The CDR3 protein is CASSSGQGLYGYTF. In nucleotides, the CDR3 is TGTGCCAGCAGCTCGGGACAGGGACTTTATGGCTACACCTTC.

V is TRBV6-5 and J is TRBJ2-5; a possible D gene is TRBD1 (6 bases). In germline, CDR1 is MNHEY, CDR2 SVGAGI. The CDR3 is 14 amino acids. The V end was cut by 2 bases, the J end by 0 bases, with 7 bases between. The CDR3 DNA reads TGTGCCAGCAGTTACGGACAGTACCAAGAGACCCAGTACTTC. This encodes CASSYGQYQETQYF.

The chain couples TRBV6-5 to TRBJ2-5; 8 nucleotides agree with TRBD1. Per the germline V gene, CDR1 is MNHEY and CDR2 is SVGAGI. This CDR3 region has 15 residues. V was clipped by 0 bases and J by 7 bases; unmatched bases: 7. CDR3 coding DNA: TGTGCCAGCAGTTACTCCCCAGGGGGCTACGGGACCCAGTACTTC. The encoded protein is CASSYSPGGYGTQYF.

V gene TRBV9 combines with J gene TRBJ2-5; TRBD2 aligns across 11 bases. The J segment lost 2 bases and the V segment lost 3 bases, leaving 3 bases of the junction unmatched. The length of the CDR3 is 15 residues. The germline V gene has CDR1 SGDLS and CDR2 YYNGEE. CDR3 protein: CASSAGTSGQETQYF. CDR3 nucleotide sequence: TGTGCCAGCAGCGCCGGGACTAGCGGACAAGAGACCCAGTACTTC.

This chain joins TRBV7-9 and TRBJ2-1; 7 nucleotides align to TRBD2. Unmatched junction bases numbered 5, after V lost 1 base and J lost 8 bases. CDR3 length: 14 amino acids. From germline, CDR1 is SEHNR and CDR2 FQNEAQ (reference sequence). CDR3 DNA sequence: TGTGCCAGCAGCTTAGGACTAGCACTGTATGAGCAGTTCTTC. Translation: CASSLGLALYEQFF.

The count of this clone is one. The chain is built from TRBV5-6 and TRBJ1-1; maybe TRBD1 (5 bases). The CDR3 length is 14 residues. The V gene's germline CDR1 is SGHDT and CDR2 YYEEEE. V lost 3 bases and J 3 bases, leaving 12 bases between the germline ends. The CDR3 protein is CASSWGPGDTEAFF. The CDR3 bases are TGTGCCAGCAGCTGGGGACCGGGGGACACTGAAGCTTTCTTT.

This chain joins TRBV5-4 and TRBJ2-7, with 8 positions matching TRBD2. The CDR3 has 15 amino acids. V lost 0 bases and J lost 2; bases outside the gene matches: 4. The germline V gene has CDR1 SGHNT and CDR2 YYREEE (reference sequence). The CDR3, as DNA: TGTGCCAGCAGCTTGGGCGGGGGGACGCCCTACGAGCAGTACTTC. Residues: CASSLGGGTPYEQYF. The variable domain in full, completed from reference TRBV5-4 and TRBJ2-7, reads ETGVTQSPTHLIKTRGQQVTLRCSSQSGHNTVSWYQQALGQGPQFIFQYYREEENGRGNFPPRFSGLQFPNYSSELNVNALELDDSALYLCASSLGGGTPYEQYFGPGTRLTVT.

The chain combines TRBV14 with TRBJ2-5, with D unclear. This CDR3 region has 12 residues. V gave up 2 bases and J gave up 4 bases, with 5 bases separating them. The germline V gene encodes CDR1 SGHDN and CDR2 FVKESK. The chain's CDR3 is CASSQSRETQYF. Written as DNA, the CDR3 is TGTGCCAGCAGCCAATCTCGAGAGACCCAGTACTTC.

The genes are TRBV28 and TRBJ2-3; 13 bases agree with TRBD2. The CDR3 contains 18 residues. After removal of 2 bases from V and 3 bases from J, the junction contained 8 bases not matched to a gene. Germline CDR1 and CDR2: MDHEN and SYDVKM. CDR3 DNA: TGTGCCAGCAGTTTAAAACTAGCGGGAGGGCCGGGTACAGATACGCAGTATTTT. Translating gives CASSLKLAGGPGTDTQYF.

The chain has TRBV7-9 and TRBJ1-4, with D tentatively TRBD1 (5 bases). The CDR3 consists of 13 residues. V was shortened by 3 bases and J by 8 bases, with 10 bases between the two germline ends. Germline assignment: CDR1 SEHNR and CDR2 FQNEAQ (reference sequence). For the CDR3, the DNA is TGTGCCAGCAGCTTGGGGCGCTACGAAAAACTGTTTTTT. As protein: CASSLGRYEKLFF.

This clone was detected many times. The chain couples TRBV7-8 to TRBJ2-1, with TRBD2 as a possible D gene (5 bases). This CDR3 contains 16 residues. Germline loops: CDR1 SGHVS, CDR2 FQNEAQ. Trimming took 5 bases from V and 5 from J, leaving 19 bases between them. Here the CDR3 reads CASSPTLGSGNNEQFF. The CDR3 DNA reads as TGTGCCAGCAGCCCAACCCTGGGGAGTGGCAACAATGAGCAGTTCTTC.

The V call is TRBV5-1, the J call TRBJ2-3, with 10 bases aligning to TRBD2. There are 17 residues in the CDR3. V shed 0 bases and J 0 bases; nucleotides not matched to a gene: 4. Germline V CDR1 and CDR2: SGHRS, YFSETQ. CDR3 region: CASSLGGLASSTDTQYF. CDR3 nucleotides: TGCGCCAGCAGCTTGGGGGGACTAGCGTCTAGCACAGATACGCAGTATTTT. The whole variable domain, remainder taken from reference TRBV5-1 and TRBJ2-3, is KAGVTQTPRYLIKTRGQQVTLSCSPISGHRSVSWYQQTPGQGLQFLFEYFSETQRNKGNFPGRFSGRQFSNSRSEMNVSTLELGDSALYLCASSLGGLASSTDTQYFGPGTRLTVL.

This chain uses TRBV2 with TRBJ2-2, with TRBD2 identical over 7 bases. The germline V gene encodes CDR1 SNHLY and CDR2 FYNNEI. There are 14 residues in the CDR3. V was pared by 7 bases and J by 6 bases, with 8 bases of the junction left unmatched. CDR3 nucleotides: TGTGCCAGCAAACTAGCGAGCCGTCCCGGGGAGCTGTTTTTT. Translation: CASKLASRPGELFF.

The chain employs TRBV18 and TRBJ1-4; 7 bases align to TRBD1. CDR1 and CDR2 (germline): KGHSH, LQKENI. Unmatched junction bases numbered 0, after V lost 1 base and J lost 4 bases. This CDR3 contains 14 residues. The CDR3 reads CASSPRQGNEKLFF. The CDR3 DNA is TGTGCCAGCTCACCACGACAGGGTAATGAAAAACTGTTTTTT.